The rows below give T cell receptor beta chains drawn from one sample of a study of T-cell reconstitution after alpha-beta-depleted transplantation in children. TCRdb itself ran the PCR reads through MiXCR, one entry per CDR3 protein. The table records 440,000 or so distinct CDR3 sequences, roughly a tenth of them present only once. The sample in question was PBMCs from the stem cell graft donor, obtained from the stem cell graft. Receptors originate from a human donor who donated a stem cell graft to a child with acute myeloid leukemia. Both conserved end residues are part of each CDR3. Fields, in order: clone size, D gene, V gene, J gene, CDR3 protein, CDR3 DNA. The D gene is left open where the match is weak. The size field is filled for only some rows; it gives once, few, many or a size class.

few	TRBD1	TRBV14	TRBJ2-1	CASSQGQGVSRTYNEQFF	TGTGCCAGCAGCCAAGGACAGGGGGTATCACGTACCTACAATGAGCAGTTCTTC
-	TRBD1	TRBV3-1	TRBJ2-3	CASSLRTGGRTDTQYF	TGTGCCAGCAGCCTCCGGACAGGGGGTCGGACAGATACGCAGTATTTT
few	-	TRBV12-3/TRBV12-4	TRBJ1-3	CASSTGGTRNTIYF	TGTGCCAGCAGCACTGGGGGCACGCGAAACACCATATATTTT
-	-	TRBV11-2	TRBJ2-3	CASSYPLDRTDTQYF	TGTGCCAGCAGCTACCCATTGGATCGCACAGATACGCAGTATTTT
few	TRBD2	TRBV11-3	TRBJ2-3	CASSHRKRGEAPQYF	TGTGCCAGCAGCCATCGCAAGCGGGGGGAGGCCCCGCAGTATTTT
many	-	TRBV6-5	TRBJ2-2	CASSYVQRPTGELFF	TGTGCCAGCAGTTACGTACAGAGACCAACCGGGGAGCTGTTTTTT
-	TRBD2	TRBV29-1	TRBJ2-7	CSVQTSGFSYEQYF	TGCAGCGTTCAGACTAGCGGATTCTCCTACGAGCAGTACTTC
-	TRBD2	TRBV6-1	TRBJ2-1	CASSVSGSEAYNEQFF	TGTGCCAGCAGTGTCAGCGGGAGTGAGGCCTACAATGAGCAGTTCTTC
many	TRBD1	TRBV5-1	TRBJ2-3	CASSLAGTGDTQYF	TGCGCCAGCAGCTTGGCCGGGACAGGAGATACGCAGTATTTT
-	TRBD1	TRBV5-1	TRBJ1-1	CASSLGQGTDTEAFF	TGCGCCAGCAGCTTGGGACAGGGTACGGACACTGAAGCTTTCTTT
few	-	TRBV3-1	TRBJ2-5	CASSPPEISETQYF	TGTGCCAGCAGCCCACCTGAGATTTCGGAGACCCAGTACTTC
-	-	TRBV7-2	TRBJ2-2	CASSPLGYTGELFF	TGTGCCAGCAGCCCACTTGGATACACCGGGGAGCTGTTTTTT
few	-	TRBV2	TRBJ2-7	CASSGTSINLDEQYF	TGTGCCAGCAGTGGGACTTCGATAAACCTTGACGAGCAGTACTTC
many	-	TRBV11-2	TRBJ2-1	CASSLEGSAYNEQFF	TGTGCCAGCAGCTTAGAGGGGTCCGCCTACAATGAGCAGTTCTTC
few	-	TRBV20-1	TRBJ2-2	CSANRPGNAGELFF	TGCAGTGCTAACCGACCGGGTAACGCCGGGGAGCTGTTTTTT
many	TRBD2	TRBV5-1	TRBJ2-5	CASSSGVQETQYF	TGCGCCAGCAGTAGCGGGGTCCAAGAGACCCAGTACTTC
-	-	TRBV19	TRBJ1-2	CASSLFGTEYGYTF	TGTGCCAGTAGCCTATTTGGGACGGAATATGGCTACACCTTC
few	-	TRBV29-1	TRBJ2-5	CSVEAEGRSAQYF	TGCAGCGTTGAAGCGGAGGGTAGATCGGCCCAGTACTTC
few	TRBD2	TRBV15	TRBJ2-2	CATSRDRGGTGELFF	TGTGCCACCAGCAGAGATCGGGGAGGGACCGGGGAGCTGTTTTTT
-	-	TRBV7-2	TRBJ2-7	CASSFWGLNYEQYF	TGTGCCAGCAGCTTTTGGGGCTTAAACTACGAGCAGTACTTC
few	-	TRBV7-2	TRBJ2-7	CASSLSDSQYEQYF	TGTGCCAGCAGCTTATCCGACAGTCAGTACGAGCAGTACTTC
-	TRBD2	TRBV12-3/TRBV12-4	TRBJ2-1	CASSPPSGWDEQFF	TGTGCCAGCAGCCCCCCTAGCGGGTGGGATGAGCAGTTCTTC
-	TRBD2	TRBV20-1	TRBJ2-3	CSPLSQRDTDTQYF	TGCAGTCCACTGTCGCAGCGGGACACAGATACGCAGTATTTT
-	-	TRBV12-3/TRBV12-4	TRBJ1-3	CASSFDFASGNTIYF	TGTGCCAGCAGTTTTGACTTCGCCTCTGGAAACACCATATATTTT
-	-	TRBV12-3/TRBV12-4	TRBJ2-5	CASSSDLTQYF	TGTGCCAGCAGTTCGGACTTGACCCAGTACTTC
few	TRBD2	TRBV11-2	TRBJ2-1	CASSLERAGSYNEQFF	TGTGCCAGCAGCTTAGAGCGAGCGGGATCTTACAATGAGCAGTTCTTC
-	-	TRBV12-3/TRBV12-4	TRBJ1-6	CASSLGTGPSPLHF	TGTGCCAGCAGTTTAGGGACTGGTCCTTCACCCCTCCACTTT
-	-	TRBV20-1	TRBJ2-5	CSARVTVGETQYF	TGCAGTGCTAGAGTTACTGTCGGAGAGACCCAGTACTTC
few	TRBD2	TRBV6-1	TRBJ2-5	CASSGLAGGSETQYF	TGTGCCAGCAGTGGACTAGCGGGGGGGAGTGAGACCCAGTACTTC
few	-	TRBV19	TRBJ2-7	CASKGSIQGYEQYF	TGTGCCAGTAAGGGATCGATCCAGGGCTACGAGCAGTACTTC
-	TRBD1	TRBV12-3/TRBV12-4	TRBJ1-1	CASSFQGQISEAFF	TGTGCCAGCAGTTTCCAGGGACAGATTTCTGAAGCTTTCTTT
many	-	TRBV7-2	TRBJ2-1	CASSLEIRSYNEQFF	TGTGCCAGCAGCCTCGAAATTCGTTCCTACAATGAGCAGTTCTTC
few	-	TRBV20-1	TRBJ2-2	CSARVGPAGELFF	TGCAGTGCTAGAGTTGGTCCCGCCGGGGAGCTGTTTTTT
-	-	TRBV27	TRBJ2-3	CASSAGLEDTQYF	TGTGCCAGCAGTGCGGGACTTGAAGATACGCAGTATTTT
few	TRBD2	TRBV7-2	TRBJ2-1	CASSPLAGGLLYEQFF	TGTGCCAGCAGCCCCCTAGCGGGAGGGTTACTGTATGAGCAGTTCTTC
-	-	TRBV25-1	TRBJ1-1	CASSPIGGTEAFF	TGTGCCAGCAGTCCAATTGGGGGCACTGAAGCTTTCTTT
few	-	TRBV10-3	TRBJ2-5	CAIRTEAQETQYF	TGTGCCATCAGGACAGAAGCCCAAGAGACCCAGTACTTC